These 13 T cell receptor beta chains came from one sample sequenced in a study of blood T cell repertoires in COVID-19 (dated by TCRdb to 2019 to 2021). The method was the immunoSEQ multiplex PCR assay. The table was pulled from immuneACCESS by TCRdb, which kept in-frame rearrangements only. Such tables lose some clones; where checked, under half of the loss comes from unresolved V genes, and the rest has no known cause. This sample holds 150,000 to 200,000 clones; approximately 86% were observed only once. Around 8.2% of the sample is held by the ten biggest clonotypes. What was sequenced was peripheral blood. These receptors were collected from a man aged 55 to 70 with acute or convalescent COVID-19.

The chain uses TRBV27 and TRBJ2-7; tentatively, D is TRBD2 (6 bases). Germline-derived CDR1 and CDR2 are MNHEY and SMNVEV (reference sequence). V was trimmed by 8 bases and J by 9 bases, leaving 23 bases between them. This CDR3 is built from 14 residues. As DNA, the CDR3 is TGTGCCAGCCGGAAGGAGGGCTCGGTGAGGTGGCAGTACTTC. Translating gives CASRKEGSVRWQYF.

The rearrangement uses TRBV6-5 and TRBJ1-4; 7 bases agree with TRBD1. In germline, CDR1 is MNHEY, CDR2 SVGAGI. The CDR3 is 15 residues long. V lost 5 bases and J lost 5; bases outside the gene matches: 8. The CDR3 region is CASSRDGTVNEKLFF. As DNA, the CDR3 is TGTGCCAGCAGTCGGGACGGGACAGTAAATGAAAAACTGTTTTTT.

In its sample, this clone was seen many times. The chain links TRBV27 to TRBJ1-4; 8 bases agree with TRBD1. Germline CDR1 reads MNHEY; CDR2 reads SMNVEV (reference sequence). V trimming: 2 bases; J trimming: 5 bases; junction bases outside the gene matches: 4. This CDR3 spans 15 amino acids. The CDR3 protein is CASSLRRQGNEKLFF. The CDR3 DNA sequence: TGTGCCAGCAGTTTAAGAAGACAGGGGAATGAAAAACTGTTTTTT.

The V call is TRBV6-5, the J call TRBJ1-3; the match to TRBD1 covers 8 bases. The V gene's germline CDR1 is MNHEY and CDR2 SVGAGI. The CDR3 is 16 amino acids. The V gene end was trimmed by 2 bases and the J gene end by 2 bases; junction bases not matched to a gene: 5. CDR3 residues: CASSYTLQGAGNTIYF. Written as DNA, the CDR3 is TGTGCCAGCAGTTACACGCTACAGGGGGCTGGAAACACCATATATTTT.

V and J are TRBV7-3 and TRBJ2-5, with 7 bases aligning to TRBD2. Trimming took 8 bases from V and 0 from J; bases not matched to a gene: 6. This CDR3 is built from 14 residues. Germline values: CDR1 SGHTA, CDR2 FQGTGA. The CDR3 is CASAKGGYQETQYF. CDR3 nucleotide sequence: TGTGCCAGCGCTAAGGGAGGGTACCAAGAGACCCAGTACTTC.

This clone has a single count. The chain uses TRBV29-1 and TRBJ1-5, with 10 bases identical to TRBD1. The CDR3 contains 15 residues. Germline V gene data show CDR1 as SQVTM and CDR2 as ANQGSEA. The V and J ends lost 6 bases and 0 bases, in that order; junction bases with no gene match: 5. In nucleotides, the CDR3 is TGCAGCGTAAAGGACAGGGGGAGTAGCAATCAGCCCCAGCATTTT. Residues: CSVKDRGSSNQPQHF.

The rearrangement links TRBV4-1 to TRBJ2-7, with TRBD2 matching over 9 bases. The V gene's germline CDR1 is MGHRA and CDR2 YSYEKL. With V trimmed by 2 bases and J by 7 bases, 9 bases remained unmatched. The CDR3 is 15 amino acids. The CDR3 loop reads CASSQQASGRYEQYF. The CDR3 DNA is TGCGCCAGCAGCCAACAGGCCAGCGGGAGGTATGAGCAGTACTTC.

This clone showed up just once. The chain is built from TRBV3-1 (or the pseudogene TRBV3-2) and TRBJ1-4, with D hard to call. The germline V gene has CDR1 LGHDT and CDR2 YNNKEL (reference sequence). The CDR3 consists of 14 residues. V was pared by 4 bases and J by 8 bases, with 14 bases between. CDR3 in DNA: TGTGCCAGCAGCCCAGAGAGGCGCGGAGAAAAACTGTTTTTT. This translates into CASSPERRGEKLFF.

The chain couples TRBV7-8 to TRBJ2-7, with D possibly matching TRBD2 (5 bases). Trimming took off 2 bases at V and 6 bases at J, with 14 bases between the two ends. CDR3 length equals 14 residues. Germline CDR1 SGHVS, CDR2 FQNEAQ. The CDR3 DNA follows: TGTGCCAGCAGCTTATGGTCAGCGGCCCTCGAGCAGTACTTC. Translation gives CASSLWSAALEQYF.

The rearrangement joins TRBV2 to TRBJ1-5; 8 bases align to TRBD1. Per germline, CDR1 SNHLY and CDR2 FYNNEI. This CDR3 contains 17 residues. The trim removed 6 bases at V and 0 bases at J, leaving 10 bases unmatched. The CDR3 DNA reads as TGTGCCAGCAGAGCAGGGGGCGCCCCTTATAGCAATCAGCCCCAGCATTTT. It translates to CASRAGGAPYSNQPQHF.

This chain joins TRBV28 and TRBJ1-1; 7 bases are a match to TRBD1. CDR1 is MDHEN and CDR2 is SYDVKM in the germline V gene. V shed 6 bases and J 6 bases; nucleotides not matched to a gene: 7. There are 13 residues in the CDR3. The CDR3 protein is CASSWQGGPEAFF. The DNA for the CDR3 is TGTGCCAGCAGCTGGCAGGGGGGCCCTGAAGCTTTCTTT.

In the case of this clone: Other DNA sequences in the sample encode the same CDR3. The rearrangement uses TRBV9 and TRBJ2-2, with 7 bases aligning to TRBD1. V lost 0 bases and J lost 0; bases outside the gene matches: 2. Per the germline V gene, CDR1 is SGDLS and CDR2 is YYNGEE. CDR3 length equals 16 residues. The CDR3 coding sequence is TGTGCCAGCAGCGTAGAGGGGGCAGCGAACACCGGGGAGCTGTTTTTT. Its translation is CASSVEGAANTGELFF.

This clone was found a few times. This sequence joins TRBV6-5 and TRBJ1-2, with 7 bases aligning to TRBD1. The CDR3 is 13 amino acids. Losses at the gene ends were 3 bases for V and 3 bases for J; bases not matched to a gene: 1. CDR1 is MNHEY and CDR2 is SVGAGI in the germline V gene. The CDR3 DNA reads TGTGCCAGCAGTTATCAGGGGGACTATGGCTACACCTTC. Its protein product is CASSYQGDYGYTF.